What follows describes a single TCR beta chain. Its antigen is as yet unknown. This entry is derived from a study of T cell responses to AZD1222 COVID-19 vaccine. The study, taken as a whole, reports: In the spike-specific TCR repertoire, nearly half reportedly target unmutated variant regions.

The length of the CDR3 is 13 residues. The V gene lost 7 bases and the J gene lost 3 bases, with 13 bases spanning the gap. Germline V gene lookup returns CDR1 MNHEY and CDR2 SVGAGI. Second doses were pooled across both intervals (about 4 or about 12 weeks). Sequencing was performed with immunoSEQ multiplex PCR; in TCRdb, only in-frame clones are kept and a portion is missing. The sample has 40,000 to 55,000 clones; 70% to 90% are singletons. V is TRBV6-5 and J is TRBJ2-7, with D unclear. The TCR was taken from an adult who received the AZD1222 COVID-19 vaccine. The sample consisted of peripheral blood, taken 28 days after the second AZD1222 dose. The CDR3 here is CASMDLVFYEQYF. DNA for the CDR3: TGTGCCAGCATGGACCTTGTGTTCTACGAGCAGTACTTC.